This T cell receptor beta chain is drawn from a study of cytomegalovirus exposure and HLA in healthy donors. Looking at the study overall: About 83 million unique TCRs from HLA-typed donors made up an early data release.

With V trimmed by 6 bases and J by 0 bases, 4 bases remained unmatched. The CDR3 extends over 15 amino acids. Germline loops: CDR1 MNHEY, CDR2 SVGAGI. The sample holds a few counts of this clone. Antigen specificity is unknown. General study findings and limits: Among TCR sequences, most were rare, though some public TCRs appeared in many donors.

The primer mix had 60 Vbeta and 13 Jbeta primers. Profiled with immunoSEQ multiplex PCR; TCRdb holds only in-frame clones, not every one. The sample holds some 40,000 clones, 70% to 85% seen once. Sequenced input: PBMCs. This TCR was sampled from a young man in good health and CMV-seronegative. J is TRBJ1-3 and V is TRBV6-5, with TRBD1 matching over 8 bases. This CDR3 reads CASSPDRASGNTIYF. The CDR3 DNA reads TGTGCCAGCAGCCCGGACAGGGCCTCTGGAAACACCATATATTTT.